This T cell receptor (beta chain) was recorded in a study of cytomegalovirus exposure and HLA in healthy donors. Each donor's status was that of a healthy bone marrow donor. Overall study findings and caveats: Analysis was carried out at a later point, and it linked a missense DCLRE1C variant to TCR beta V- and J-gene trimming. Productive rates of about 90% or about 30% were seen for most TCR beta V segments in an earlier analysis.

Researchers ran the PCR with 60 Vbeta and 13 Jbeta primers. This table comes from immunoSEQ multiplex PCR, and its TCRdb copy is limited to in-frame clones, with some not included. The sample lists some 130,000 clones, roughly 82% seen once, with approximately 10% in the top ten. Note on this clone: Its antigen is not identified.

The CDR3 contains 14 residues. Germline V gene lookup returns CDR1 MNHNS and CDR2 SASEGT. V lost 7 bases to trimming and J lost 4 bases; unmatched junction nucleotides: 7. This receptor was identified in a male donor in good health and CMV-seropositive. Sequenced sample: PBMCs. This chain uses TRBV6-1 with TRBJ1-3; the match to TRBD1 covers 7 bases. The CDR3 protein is CASTEGTAGNTIYF. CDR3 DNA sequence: TGTGCCAGCACCGAGGGGACAGCAGGAAACACCATATATTTT.